One and the same sample provided the 4 T cell receptor beta chains below, sequenced in a study of shared clonotypes between healthy human individuals. Measured with immunoSEQ multiplex PCR; TCRdb has only the in-frame clones, and not every one. The profile shows some 1,600,000 clones, around 98% of them singletons. What was sequenced was naive CD4+ T cells sorted from blood. The sample's subset: CD45RA+ positively selected. Source of these receptors: a man aged 25 to 40 in good health.

The CDR3 region is CASSESLAAEETQYF. The CDR3 region has the DNA TGCGCCAGCAGTGAGTCACTAGCGGCAGAAGAGACCCAGTACTTC. This sequence joins TRBV10-1 and TRBJ2-5, with 8 positions matching TRBD2. Trimming removed 0 bases from V and 3 bases from J; junction bases left unmatched: 3. Germline V CDR1 and CDR2: WNHNN, SYGVQD (reference sequence). The length of the CDR3 is 15 residues.

V gene TRBV25-1 combines with J gene TRBJ2-1; D gene uncertain. The CDR3 covers 13 residues. Germline CDR1 is MGHDK and CDR2 is SYGVNS. Trimming took 2 bases from V and 2 from J, leaving 4 bases between them. CDR3 sequence (DNA): TGTGCCAGCAGTGAACTGACCTACAATGAGCAGTTCTTC. This codes for CASSELTYNEQFF.

The V call is TRBV7-7, the J call TRBJ2-7, with TRBD1 identical over 7 bases. Per the germline V gene, CDR1 is SSHAT and CDR2 is FNYEAQ (reference sequence). The CDR3 runs 15 residues. Trimming at V came to 5 bases and at J to 3 bases, leaving 10 bases not matched to a gene. The DNA for the CDR3 is TGTGCCAGCAGCCCCGGGACAGCCGGCGTCTACGAGCAGTACTTC. It translates to CASSPGTAGVYEQYF.

As for this clone: The junction does not match germline at one end; this may be a read error. The rearrangement joins TRBV5-6 to TRBJ1-2; no reliable D call. The CDR3 is 13 amino acids. Germline CDR1 and CDR2: SGHDT and YYEEEE. The CDR3 region has the DNA TGTGCCAGCACCTTGTCTGTTTTATCGGGCTACACCTTC. As protein: CASTLSVLSGYTF.